This paragraph reports one T cell receptor beta chain. The data derive from a study of graft-versus-host responses after intestinal transplantation. Looking at the study overall: As for transplant type, recipients had multivisceral, liver-intestinal, or isolated intestinal grafts.

Study conclusions and caveats: Declines in HvG clones occurring early post-transplant were associated with peak circulating GvH clone levels.

Responders labeled with CFSE (approximately 200,000) were plated with approximately 200,000 irradiated, violet-dye-labeled stimulators. Measured with immunoSEQ multiplex PCR; TCRdb has only the in-frame clones, and not every one. Of thousands of clones listed, 22% are singletons. J lost 5 bases, V lost 1 base, and 7 bases had no gene match. Germline lookup yields CDR1 SGHNT and CDR2 YENEEA. The CDR3 is 17 residues long. This receptor was obtained from a human patient who was an organ donor for intestinal transplantation. The V gene is TRBV11-3, the J gene TRBJ2-1, with TRBD2 identical over 11 bases. The sequencing here drew on alloreactive CD4+ T cells from a mixed lymphocyte reaction culture, taken before transplantation. The subset denotes: CFSE-low proliferating T cells sorted from roughly 6-day pre-transplant mixed lymphocyte reaction (GvH or HvG direction). CDR3 sequence: CASSLGWLAGGNNEQFF. The CDR3 DNA reads TGTGCCAGCAGCTTAGGGTGGCTAGCGGGGGGAAACAATGAGCAGTTCTTC.